This T cell receptor beta chain was found in a study of blood T cell repertoires in COVID-19. Study as a whole: The analysed material was cDNA or gDNA that came from T cells, B-cell-depleted T cells, or PBMCs.

Original data processing: By means of reference gene primer amplification, nucleated cell counts were estimated. The data were produced by immunoSEQ multiplex PCR, yet TCRdb's version contains in-frame clones alone and is incomplete. For V, J and clone size, that table is used; D and trimming come from the DNA. The sample contains about 300,000 clones, 70% to 90% of which appear only once. The CDR3 is made up of 14 amino acids. Trimming removed 1 base from V and 0 bases from J, with 6 bases in between. Germline CDR1 and CDR2: MNHEY and SVGEGT. This clone was counted a single time. The TCR originated in a man younger than 45 who had recovered from COVID-19. Specimen: PBMCs or T cells enriched from blood (not recorded which). The V call is TRBV6-2 or TRBV6-3, the J call TRBJ1-2; no clear D gene. The CDR3 DNA reads as TGTGCCAGCAGTTACTTACAGCCTAACTATGGCTACACCTTC. It yields the protein CASSYLQPNYGYTF.